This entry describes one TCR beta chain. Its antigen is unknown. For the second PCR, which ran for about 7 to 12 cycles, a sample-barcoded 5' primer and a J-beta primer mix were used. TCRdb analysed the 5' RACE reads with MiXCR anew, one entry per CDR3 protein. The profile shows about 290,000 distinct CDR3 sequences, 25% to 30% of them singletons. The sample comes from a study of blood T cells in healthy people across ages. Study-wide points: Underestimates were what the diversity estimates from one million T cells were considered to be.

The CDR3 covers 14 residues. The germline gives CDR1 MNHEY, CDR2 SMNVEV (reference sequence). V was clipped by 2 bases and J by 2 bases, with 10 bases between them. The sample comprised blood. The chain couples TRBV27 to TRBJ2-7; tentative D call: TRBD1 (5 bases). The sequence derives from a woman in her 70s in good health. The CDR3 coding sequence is TGTGCCAGCAGTTTACAAGGGGTACCCTACGAGCAGTACTTC. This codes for CASSLQGVPYEQYF.